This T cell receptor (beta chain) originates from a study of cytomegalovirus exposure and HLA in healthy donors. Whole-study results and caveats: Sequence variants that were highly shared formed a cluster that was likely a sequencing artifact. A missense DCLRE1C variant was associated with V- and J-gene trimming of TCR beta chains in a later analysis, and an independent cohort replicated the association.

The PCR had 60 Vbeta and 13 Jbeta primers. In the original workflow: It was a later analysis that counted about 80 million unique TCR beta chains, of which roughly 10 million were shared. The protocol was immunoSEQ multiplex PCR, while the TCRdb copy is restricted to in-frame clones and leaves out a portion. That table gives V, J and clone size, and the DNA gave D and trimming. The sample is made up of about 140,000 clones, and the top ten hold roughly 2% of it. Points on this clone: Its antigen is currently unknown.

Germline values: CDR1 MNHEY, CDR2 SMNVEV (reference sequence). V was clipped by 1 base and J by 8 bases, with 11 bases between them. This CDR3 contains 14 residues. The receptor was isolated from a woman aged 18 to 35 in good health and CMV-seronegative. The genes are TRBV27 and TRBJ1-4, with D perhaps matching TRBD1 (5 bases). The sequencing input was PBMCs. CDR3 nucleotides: TGTGCCAGCAGTTTATTAGGACAACCAGAAAAACTGTTTTTT. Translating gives CASSLLGQPEKLFF.